These T cell receptor beta chains were read from a single sample in a study of cytomegalovirus exposure and HLA in healthy donors. Measured with immunoSEQ multiplex PCR; TCRdb has only the in-frame clones, and not every one. The sample holds 120,000 to 150,000 clones, under 90% seen once. Sequencing was carried out using PBMCs. All receptors come from a boy aged 2 to 9 in good health and CMV-seronegative. CDR3s include the opening cysteine and the closing phenylalanine or tryptophan. The D gene is left open where the match is weak. The listing skips clone size in some rows; elsewhere it reads once, few, many or a size class.

v_call	j_call	d_call	clone_size	cdr3_nt	cdr3_aa
TRBV5-5	TRBJ1-1	.	.	TGTGCCAGCAGCTTTAACCGGACGGGAGGAGAAGCTTTCTTT	CASSFNRTGGEAFF
TRBV19	TRBJ1-4	TRBD1	.	TGTGCCAGTGGCCCGGGACAGGGGAATGAAAAACTGTTTTTT	CASGPGQGNEKLFF
TRBV5-1	TRBJ1-6	TRBD1	.	TGCGCCAGCAGCTTACAGGGGCAGAGCTCCTATAATTCACCCCTCCACTTT	CASSLQGQSSYNSPLHF
TRBV28	TRBJ2-7	.	.	TGTGCCAGCAGCCAGAACAGGGTAAAGGAGTACTTC	CASSQNRVKEYF
TRBV7-7	TRBJ1-1	.	.	TGTGCCAGCAGCTTATTATTTAACACTGAAGCTTTCTTT	CASSLLFNTEAFF
TRBV10-3	TRBJ1-1	TRBD1	few	TGTGCCATCGGGACAGCGTTGAACACTGAAGCTTTCTTT	CAIGTALNTEAFF
TRBV2	TRBJ2-5	TRBD2	.	TGTGCCAGCAGTGGAGGGCGGGGGGGCCAAGAGACCCAGTACTTC	CASSGGRGGQETQYF
TRBV7-2	TRBJ1-3	.	.	TGTGCCAGCAGCCCGGCGGAAAGCGGAAACACCATATATTTT	CASSPAESGNTIYF
TRBV9	TRBJ2-3	TRBD1	once	TGTGCCAGCAGCGCCCCGGGACAGGGTCTATCAGATACGCAGTATTTT	CASSAPGQGLSDTQYF
TRBV7-9	TRBJ2-7	TRBD2	.	TGTTCCAGCAGCTTAAGTTTGGGTCTAGCGGGAGGGCCGCTCTACGAGCAGTACTTC	CSSSLSLGLAGGPLYEQYF
TRBV9	TRBJ1-2	.	.	TGTGCCAGCAGCGTAGAGGGTGGAGGGAGGGGAAAATATGGCTACACCTTC	CASSVEGGGRGKYGYTF
TRBV7-9	TRBJ2-3	TRBD2	.	TGTGCCAGCAGCCAACCGAGACTAGCGGGGAGCACAGATACGCAGTATTTT	CASSQPRLAGSTDTQYF
TRBV5-4	TRBJ2-1	TRBD1	.	TGTGCCAGCAGCTCCCTGAAGGGGGCCGGTGAGCAGTTCTTC	CASSSLKGAGEQFF
TRBV10-3	TRBJ2-1	TRBD2	.	TGTGCCATCAGCGGGACTAGCGTGGTTTTGGTGTACAATGAGCAGTTCTTC	CAISGTSVVLVYNEQFF
TRBV13	TRBJ2-1	.	.	TGTGCCAGCAGCTTAGATCCCCGGGAGAGCTCCTACAATGAGCAGTTCTTC	CASSLDPRESSYNEQFF
TRBV19	TRBJ1-3	TRBD1	few	TGTGCCAGTAGTACAGGACAGGGGGAGCGAAACACCATATATTTT	CASSTGQGERNTIYF
TRBV6-4	TRBJ2-2	TRBD2	.	TGTGCCAGCAGTCGGACTAGCGGGAGAGGCCCCGGGGAGCTGTTTTTT	CASSRTSGRGPGELFF
TRBV18	TRBJ1-4	.	.	TGTGCCAGCTCACCACCCCGGACGGGAGCTAATGAAAAACTGTTTTTT	CASSPPRTGANEKLFF
TRBV7-3	TRBJ2-2	TRBD1	.	TGTGCCAGCAGCCGAAGACAGGGGGAGACCGGGGAGCTGTTTTTT	CASSRRQGETGELFF
TRBV19	TRBJ2-2	TRBD1	.	TGTGCCAGTAGTATAGTCGGACAGGCGAGGGGGGAGCTGTTTTTT	CASSIVGQARGELFF
TRBV19	TRBJ1-5	TRBD1	.	TGTGCCAGCCTCGTCCGTACTCGACAGGGGGCAGGAAGCAATCAGCCCCAGCATTTT	CASLVRTRQGAGSNQPQHF
TRBV6-5	TRBJ1-4	TRBD1	.	TGTGCCAGCAGAATCAGGGGGCGCGCTGAAAAACTGTTTTTT	CASRIRGRAEKLFF
TRBV15	TRBJ2-3	.	once	TGTGCCACCAGCACGCTACTGCAGGGTCCAGATACGCAGTATTTT	CATSTLLQGPDTQYF
TRBV2	TRBJ1-4	.	.	TGTGCCAGCGGGGGTGAGTGGCCGGAGGGAAGTAATGAAAAACTGTTTTTT	CASGGEWPEGSNEKLFF
TRBV27	TRBJ2-7	TRBD1	few	TGTGCCAGCAGTATGGGACAGGGGGTACACGAGCAGTACTTC	CASSMGQGVHEQYF
TRBV10-1	TRBJ1-5	TRBD1	.	TGCGCCAGACCGGGACAGGTATACAATCAGCCCCAGCATTTT	CARPGQVYNQPQHF
TRBV28	TRBJ1-5	.	few	TGTGCCAGCAGTCCCACAGGGTGGCAGCCCCAGCATTTT	CASSPTGWQPQHF
TRBV6-1	TRBJ2-7	.	.	TGTGCCAGCAGTGCACCGAAGGGAGGAAACTCCTACGAGCAGTACTTC	CASSAPKGGNSYEQYF
TRBV2	TRBJ2-3	.	once	TGTGCCAGCAGACCCGGACAGCCCACAGATACGCAGTATTTT	CASRPGQPTDTQYF
TRBV11-2	TRBJ2-6	TRBD1	.	TGTGCCAGCAGCGCAGGGGGGAGGACAGGGGGCTCTGGGGCCAACGTCCTGACTTTC	CASSAGGRTGGSGANVLTF
TRBV6-5	TRBJ1-1	TRBD1	.	TGTGCCAGCAGAGGGACAGGGTTTGAAGCTTTCTTT	CASRGTGFEAFF
TRBV6-5	TRBJ2-1	.	.	TGTGCCAGCAGTTACTCGAACGGGGGTGAGCAGTTCTTC	CASSYSNGGEQFF
TRBV29-1	TRBJ2-1	.	.	TGCAGCGTTATATCATCGACAGGCTACAATGAGCAGTTCTTC	CSVISSTGYNEQFF
TRBV4-1	TRBJ1-4	TRBD1	.	TGCGCCAGCACCGTTACCGGGACAGGTAACGAAAAACTGTTTTTT	CASTVTGTGNEKLFF
TRBV7-9	TRBJ2-7	TRBD1	.	TGTGCCAGCAGCCCCGGGACAGGGAGCGACGAGCAGTACTTC	CASSPGTGSDEQYF
TRBV6-5	TRBJ1-4	TRBD1	.	TGTGCCAGCACGGACAGGGGGCATGAAAAACTGTTTTTT	CASTDRGHEKLFF
TRBV6-1	TRBJ2-2	TRBD2	.	TGTGCCAGCAGCGGGAGGGGGAACACCGGGGAGCTGTTTTTT	CASSGRGNTGELFF
TRBV11-3	TRBJ2-7	TRBD2	.	TGTGCCAGCAGCTTAGAGGGGGAGGGCTACGAGCAGTACTTC	CASSLEGEGYEQYF
TRBV14	TRBJ2-2	.	.	TGTGCCAGCAGCCCCAGGGTCGCCGGGGAGCTGTTTTTT	CASSPRVAGELFF